The clone carrying this TCR beta chain was detected ten times or more. This record comes from a study of T cells in Graves' hyperthyroidism and ophthalmopathy. The CDR3 length is 18 residues. Germline V gene sequence: CDR1 MDHEN, CDR2 SYDVKM. Germline trimming cut 2 bases from V and 2 bases from J; bases unmatched to any gene: 9. Diagnosing involved the use of clinical symptoms, serum thyroxine and TRAb, thyroid ultrasound and orbital computed tomography. Researchers took RNA transcripts and amplified the TCR beta CDR3 regions from them. HTBI primers drove first-round RT-PCR of the TCR CDR3. TCRdb recomputed calls from the multiplex PCR reads with MiXCR, one row per CDR3 protein. The profile shows 150,000 to 200,000 distinct CDR3 sequences, just under 9.5% of them singletons.

This TCR derives from a woman in her late teens or twenties with Graves' hyperthyroidism that later progressed to Graves' ophthalmopathy. The chain joins TRBV28 to TRBJ2-1; 10 nucleotides align to TRBD2. The specimen was blood. CDR3 coding DNA: TGTGCCAGCAGTTTACGGCTGGGGAGCGGGGGGGCCTACAATGAGCAGTTCTTC. Protein sequence: CASSLRLGSGGAYNEQFF.